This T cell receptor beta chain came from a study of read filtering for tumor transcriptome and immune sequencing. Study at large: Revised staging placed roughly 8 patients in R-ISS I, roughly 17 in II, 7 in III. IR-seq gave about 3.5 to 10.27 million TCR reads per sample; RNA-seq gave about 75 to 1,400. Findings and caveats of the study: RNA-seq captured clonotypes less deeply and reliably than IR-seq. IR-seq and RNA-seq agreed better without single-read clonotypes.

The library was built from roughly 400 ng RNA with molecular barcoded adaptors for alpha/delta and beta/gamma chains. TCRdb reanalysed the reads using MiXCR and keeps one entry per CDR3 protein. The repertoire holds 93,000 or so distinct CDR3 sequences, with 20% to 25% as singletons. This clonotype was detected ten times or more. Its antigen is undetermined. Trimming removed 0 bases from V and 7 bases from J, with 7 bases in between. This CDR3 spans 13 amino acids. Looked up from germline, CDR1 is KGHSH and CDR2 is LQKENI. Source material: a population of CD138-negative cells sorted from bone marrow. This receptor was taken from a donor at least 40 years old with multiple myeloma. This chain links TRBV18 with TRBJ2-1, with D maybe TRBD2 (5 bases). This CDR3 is CASSPPPGNEQFF. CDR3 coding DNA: TGTGCCAGCTCACCACCCCCGGGGAATGAGCAGTTCTTC.